These T cell receptor beta chains were read from a single sample in a study of T cells in Graves' hyperthyroidism and ophthalmopathy. TCRdb re-called the multiplex PCR reads with MiXCR, one entry per CDR3 protein. The table shows some 620,000 distinct CDR3 sequences, with roughly 15% occurring only once. Sequencing input: blood. The receptors here all came from a woman in her thirties with Graves' hyperthyroidism. Each CDR3 is given with its conserved first and last residue. A D gene is named only where the DNA matches it firmly. Clone size is shown for a subset of rows, as once, few, many or a class of expanded clone.

size | J | V | D | DNA | CDR3
many | TRBJ2-7 | TRBV28 | NA | TGTGCCAGCAGTTTTCGGGCCACCTACGAGCAGTACTTC | CASSFRATYEQYF
many | TRBJ2-7 | TRBV28 | NA | TGTGCCGTGTCTCAGTCCTCCTACGAGCAGTACTTC | CAVSQSSYEQYF
NA | TRBJ2-7 | TRBV24-1 | NA | TGTGCCACCAGTGACGGCCTATTTCCCGAGCAGTACTTC | CATSDGLFPEQYF
many | TRBJ2-1 | TRBV30 | TRBD2 | TGTGCCTGGAGTGTACTAGCGGGAGATGAGCAGTTCTTC | CAWSVLAGDEQFF
NA | TRBJ2-3 | TRBV5-1 | NA | TGCGCCAGCAGCTTTGGACGGACCCTTACCACAGATACGCAGTATTTT | CASSFGRTLTTDTQYF
many | TRBJ2-1 | TRBV6-1 | NA | TGTGCCAGCAGTCTCTCCTCCCTCCTAGGTCTTGTCAATGAGCAGTTCTTC | CASSLSSLLGLVNEQFF
NA | TRBJ2-5 | TRBV4-2 | NA | TGTGCCAGCGGCCAAGGAGACTTAACGATGGAGACCCAGTACTTC | CASGQGDLTMETQYF
many | TRBJ2-1 | TRBV10-3 | NA | TGTGCCATCAGTGAGAGAACATTGGGCAATGAGCAGTTCTTC | CAISERTLGNEQFF
NA | TRBJ2-7 | TRBV12-3/TRBV12-4 | TRBD1 | TGTGCCAGCAGTTTCGGGGGGACAGGGGAGGTCGAGCAGTACTTC | CASSFGGTGEVEQYF
many | TRBJ2-1 | TRBV2 | NA | TGTGCCAGCAGTCTTTATGCAGCAAATGAGCAGTTCTTC | CASSLYAANEQFF
many | TRBJ1-1 | TRBV5-1 | NA | TGCGCCAGCAGCTCCGGGCCATCGAACACTGAAGCTTTCTTT | CASSSGPSNTEAFF
few | TRBJ1-6 | TRBV6-1 | NA | TGTGCCAGCGGAGCGTCCTCCTATAATTCACCCCTCCACTTT | CASGASSYNSPLHF
NA | TRBJ2-3 | TRBV5-4 | TRBD1 | TGTGCCAGCGGCAGGGACAGGGAAGCAGATACGCAGTATTTT | CASGRDREADTQYF
NA | TRBJ1-6 | TRBV5-1 | NA | TGCACCAGCAGCTCGGGGCGTAATTCACCCCTCCACTTT | CTSSSGRNSPLHF
NA | TRBJ1-4 | TRBV5-1 | NA | TGCGCCAGCAGCTTCCAGCCAACTAATGAAAAACTGTTTTTT | CASSFQPTNEKLFF
NA | TRBJ1-5 | TRBV2 | NA | TGTGCCAGCAGGCTCAATCAGCCCCAGCATTTT | CASRLNQPQHF
NA | TRBJ1-3 | TRBV18 | NA | TGTGCCAGCTCACCCGGCGGGACGTACGGAAACACCATATATTTT | CASSPGGTYGNTIYF
few | TRBJ1-1 | TRBV24-1 | TRBD1 | TGTGCCACCAGTGATTTTGGACAGGTCGGAGCTTTCTTT | CATSDFGQVGAFF
NA | TRBJ2-3 | TRBV6-2/TRBV6-3 | TRBD2 | TGTGCCAGCAGTTACCTCCGGACTAGCGGCACAGATACGCAGTATTTT | CASSYLRTSGTDTQYF
many | TRBJ1-2 | TRBV6-5 | NA | TGTGCCAGCAGTTACTCGATAGGTTATGGCAACTATGGCTACACCTTC | CASSYSIGYGNYGYTF
many | TRBJ2-5 | TRBV20-1 | TRBD1 | TGCAGTGGGACAGGACAAGAGACCCAGTACTTC | CSGTGQETQYF
NA | TRBJ1-2 | TRBV9 | NA | TGTGCCAGCAGCGTAGAAGACTCGTATGGCTACACCTTC | CASSVEDSYGYTF
NA | TRBJ1-1 | TRBV4-1 | NA | TGCGCCAGCAGCCGTGGGGGACTTAACACTGAAGCTTTCTTT | CASSRGGLNTEAFF
many | TRBJ2-7 | TRBV11-2 | NA | TGTGCCAGCAGCTTAACACCAACCTACGAGCAGTACTTC | CASSLTPTYEQYF
many | TRBJ2-7 | TRBV3-1 | NA | TGTGCCAGCAGCTTGGCTCCAGGGACCTACGAGCAGTACTTC | CASSLAPGTYEQYF
few | TRBJ2-7 | TRBV7-9 | NA | TGTGCCAGCAGCTTCGAGGGACTCTGGGGCTACGAGCAGTACTTC | CASSFEGLWGYEQYF
few | TRBJ2-3 | TRBV7-8 | TRBD1 | TGTGCCAGCAACCTAGGGGGCAAATGGACAGATACGCAGTATTTT | CASNLGGKWTDTQYF
many | TRBJ1-5 | TRBV27 | NA | TGTGCCAGCAGTTTTCGGGGGGCTCAGCCCCAGCATTTT | CASSFRGAQPQHF
few | TRBJ2-5 | TRBV24-1 | NA | TGTGCCAGTACCCCTGGGGGACAAGAGACCCAGTACTTC | CASTPGGQETQYF
NA | TRBJ2-3 | TRBV28 | NA | TGTGCCAGCAGTTTATTGGATAATGATACGCAGTATTTT | CASSLLDNDTQYF
few | TRBJ1-5 | TRBV7-9 | NA | TGTGCCAGCAGCTTAGAAGGGCTTGGCAATCAGCCCCAGCATTTT | CASSLEGLGNQPQHF
few | TRBJ2-7 | TRBV14 | NA | TGTGCCAGCAGCCAAGGCGGGCCCAGCTCCTACGAGCAGTACTTC | CASSQGGPSSYEQYF
NA | TRBJ1-1 | TRBV5-5 | NA | TGTGCCAGCAGCACTGGGCAGGGAGGGAGGAAAACTGAAGCTTTCTTT | CASSTGQGGRKTEAFF
many | TRBJ1-2 | TRBV10-3 | TRBD1 | TGTGCCATCAGTGAGTCCCAGATACAGGGGAACTATGGCTACACCTTC | CAISESQIQGNYGYTF
NA | TRBJ1-1 | TRBV20-1 | NA | TGCTTGCCTTATAAGGGCACTGAAGCTTTCTTT | CLPYKGTEAFF
many | TRBJ2-7 | TRBV28 | NA | TGTGCCAGCAGCTCGGGAGCCCGGATTATCTACGAGCAGTACTTC | CASSSGARIIYEQYF
many | TRBJ2-2 | TRBV2 | NA | TGTGCCAGCAGCCGAGATGCCGGGGAGCTGTTTTTT | CASSRDAGELFF
many | TRBJ2-7 | TRBV20-1 | NA | TGCAGTCCCGGGAAGATCGGCTACGAGCAGTACTTC | CSPGKIGYEQYF
many | TRBJ2-3 | TRBV6-1 | NA | TGTGCCAGCAGTGAAGAGGCAGGGAAGGGCGCAGATACGCAGTATTTT | CASSEEAGKGADTQYF
many | TRBJ1-2 | TRBV18 | NA | TGTGCCAGCTCCGCGACAGGCGGGGATGGCTACACCTTC | CASSATGGDGYTF
many | TRBJ2-3 | TRBV20-1 | TRBD2 | TGCAGTGCTGCACTAGCGGGAGGGCGAAATACGCAGTATTTT | CSAALAGGRNTQYF
many | TRBJ2-3 | TRBV3-1 | NA | TGTGCCAGCAGGAAGGTTGGTGGGAGAGATACGCAGTATTTT | CASRKVGGRDTQYF
many | TRBJ2-1 | TRBV29-1 | TRBD1 | TGCAGCGTTGTACCGGGACAGGGTGTGAATGAGCAGTTCTTC | CSVVPGQGVNEQFF
many | TRBJ2-3 | TRBV5-1 | NA | TGCGCCAGCAGCTTGAGACGGGCCCGCACAGATACGCAGTATTTT | CASSLRRARTDTQYF
NA | TRBJ2-6 | TRBV9 | TRBD2 | TGTGCCAGCGGATCGGGAGGTGGCTCTGGGGCCAACGTCCTGACTTTC | CASGSGGGSGANVLTF
many | TRBJ2-1 | TRBV12-3/TRBV12-4 | TRBD2 | TGTGCCAGCAGTTTTTCTACTGCTCGCGGGAGATCCTACAATGAGCAGTTCTTC | CASSFSTARGRSYNEQFF
NA | TRBJ2-7 | TRBV4-1 | TRBD1 | TGCGCCAGCAGCCCCCGGGACAGCGGCACCTACGAGCAGTACTTC | CASSPRDSGTYEQYF
few | TRBJ2-4 | TRBV3-1 | NA | TGTGCCAGCAGCCAAGTTGGAGGGCCCAAGGACTTC | CASSQVGGPKDF
few | TRBJ1-2 | TRBV29-1 | NA | TGCAGCGTTGAAACACAGAACTATGGCTACACCTTC | CSVETQNYGYTF
NA | TRBJ2-1 | TRBV28 | NA | TGTGCCAGCAGACACAGGGATGGGTCGTTCTTC | CASRHRDGSFF
NA | TRBJ2-1 | TRBV12-5 | NA | TGTGCTAGTGGTTTGGGACTGAACAATGAGCAGTTCTTC | CASGLGLNNEQFF
NA | TRBJ1-2 | TRBV7-9 | NA | TGTGCCACCAGCAGTCAACAGAGCTATGGCTACACCTTC | CATSSQQSYGYTF
many | TRBJ2-1 | TRBV28 | NA | TGTGCCAGCAGTATCAAAACTAGCCATGAGCAGTTCTTC | CASSIKTSHEQFF
many | TRBJ2-1 | TRBV12-3/TRBV12-4 | TRBD2 | TGTGCCAGCAGGGTGACTAGCGGGAGGTTAGATGAGCAGTTCTTC | CASRVTSGRLDEQFF
few | TRBJ2-3 | TRBV3-1 | TRBD2 | TGTGCCAGCAGTCGGACTAGCGGGCGCCCCGATACGCAGTATTTT | CASSRTSGRPDTQYF
many | TRBJ2-5 | TRBV7-9 | NA | TGTGCCAGCAGCGTGACTATGTACCAAGAGACCCAGTACTTC | CASSVTMYQETQYF
NA | TRBJ1-2 | TRBV2 | TRBD1 | TGTGCCAGCAGAACAGGGGGTGGCTACACCTTC | CASRTGGGYTF